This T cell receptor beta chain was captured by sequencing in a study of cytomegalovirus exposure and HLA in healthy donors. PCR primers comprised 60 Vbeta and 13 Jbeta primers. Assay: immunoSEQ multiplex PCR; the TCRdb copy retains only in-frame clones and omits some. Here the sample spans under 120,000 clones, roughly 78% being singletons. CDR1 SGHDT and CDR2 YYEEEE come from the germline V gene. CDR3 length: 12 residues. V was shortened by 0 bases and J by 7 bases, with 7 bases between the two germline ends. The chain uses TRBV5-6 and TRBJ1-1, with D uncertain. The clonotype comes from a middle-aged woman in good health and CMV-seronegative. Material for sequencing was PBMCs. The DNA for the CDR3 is TGTGCCAGCAGCTTGGGGCAGAATGAAGCTTTCTTT. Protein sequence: CASSLGQNEAFF. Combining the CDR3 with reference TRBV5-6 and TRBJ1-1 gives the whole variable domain DAGVTQSPTHLIKTRGQQVTLRCSPKSGHDTVSWYQQALGQGPQFIFQYYEEEERQRGNFPDRFSGHQFPNYSSELNVNALLLGDSALYLCASSLGQNEAFFGQGTRLTVV.